The 7 T cell receptor beta chains below come from one sample, sequenced in a study of cytomegalovirus exposure and HLA in healthy donors. The PCR used 60 Vbeta and 13 Jbeta primers. Sequenced by immunoSEQ multiplex PCR; TCRdb stores in-frame clones only, minus some. Here the sample spans about 130,000 clones, 80% being singletons. Sequenced input: PBMCs. The receptors were sampled from a man aged 25 to 45 in good health and CMV-seropositive.

This clone was found a few times. The V call is TRBV9, the J call TRBJ1-5; no clear D gene. The V gene's germline CDR1 is SGDLS and CDR2 YYNGEE. There are 13 residues in the CDR3. Trimming took off 4 bases at V and 4 bases at J, with 9 bases between the two ends. The DNA for the CDR3 is TGTGCCAGCAGCCCTCGAGGTAATCAGCCCCAGCATTTT. Translation: CASSPRGNQPQHF.

The chain recombines TRBV27 with TRBJ2-7, with D perhaps TRBD1 (5 bases). The CDR3 is 14 residues long. V lost 0 bases to trimming and J lost 3 bases, with 9 bases between them. The germline CDR1 and CDR2 sequences are MNHEY and SMNVEV (reference sequence). The CDR3 is CASSLSSGLYEQYF. CDR3 in DNA: TGTGCCAGCAGTTTATCGTCAGGGCTCTACGAGCAGTACTTC.

The chain's CDR3 is CASSQESVTNEKLFF. The DNA of the CDR3 is TGTGCCAGCAGCCAAGAGTCAGTTACAAATGAAAAACTGTTTTTT. The chain couples TRBV14 to TRBJ1-4, with D unresolved. Deletions cut 0 bases from V and 5 bases from J, with 10 bases between. Germline V CDR1 and CDR2: SGHDN, FVKESK. The CDR3 is made up of 15 amino acids.

This chain uses TRBV5-1 with TRBJ1-2; D is unclear. Trimming left V 3 bases short and J 4 bases short, with 7 bases between. CDR1 and CDR2 (germline): SGHRS, YFSETQ. This CDR3 is 12 amino acids long. CDR3 nucleotides: TGCGCCAGCAGCTCCCGAGCCTATGGCTACACCTTC. Amino acids: CASSSRAYGYTF.

V usage is TRBV6-5 and J usage is TRBJ2-5, with TRBD2 as a possible D gene (7 bases). Germline CDR1 MNHEY, CDR2 SVGAGI. Trimming took off 4 bases at V and 5 bases at J, with 17 bases between the two ends. This CDR3 region has 15 residues. The CDR3 bases are TGTGCCAGCAGTTCCTCCCGGGGGCGGGGGGAGACCCAGTACTTC. Residues: CASSSSRGRGETQYF.

This clone has just one count. The V and J genes are TRBV28 and TRBJ1-4; 11 nucleotides align to TRBD1. Germline V gene data show CDR1 as MDHEN and CDR2 as SYDVKM. The CDR3 length is 15 residues. Trimming cost V 5 bases and J 6 bases; bases outside gene matches: 5. This chain's CDR3 is CASSPSGQGDEKLFF. CDR3 nucleotide sequence: TGTGCCAGCAGTCCCTCGGGACAGGGGGATGAAAAACTGTTTTTT.

The V and J genes are TRBV10-1 and TRBJ1-1; 7 nucleotides agree with TRBD1. After removal of 4 bases from V and 4 bases from J, the junction contained 9 bases not matched to a gene. The germline CDR1 and CDR2 sequences are WNHNN and SYGVQD (reference sequence). There are 15 residues in the CDR3. In DNA form, the CDR3 reads TGCGCCAGCAGTGTTAGGAGACAGGGCTTCACTGAAGCTTTCTTT. The encoded protein is CASSVRRQGFTEAFF.